Listed below are T cell receptor beta chains from one sample, sequenced in a study of response to subunit inactivated influenza vaccine. TCRdb reprocessed the RT-PCR reads with MiXCR, giving one entry per CDR3 protein. The sample includes 500,000 to 600,000 distinct CDR3 sequences, around 13% of them seen just once. Sequencing was performed on PBMCs from blood, taken 11 to 12 days after vaccination. The receptors were sampled from a man aged 45 to 65 who received an inactivated influenza vaccine. CDR3s include the opening cysteine and the closing phenylalanine or tryptophan. D genes are given only for firm matches. Size values are once, few and many counts, or a class for expanded clones, and some rows have none.

clone_size	v_call	j_call	d_call	cdr3_aa	cdr3_nt
.	TRBV15	TRBJ2-3	.	CATSRLNPGHTQYF	TGTGCCACCAGCAGACTAAACCCCGGGCATACGCAGTATTTT
few	TRBV29-1	TRBJ2-1	TRBD2	CSVVVRAGVPGNEQFF	TGCAGCGTTGTCGTCCGGGCGGGAGTACCGGGGAATGAGCAGTTCTTC
few	TRBV5-5	TRBJ2-1	TRBD2	CASSLSPHHPSGSLSSRYNEQFF	TGTGCCAGCAGCTTGTCCCCACACCATCCTAGCGGGAGTCTGTCTAGTAGATACAATGAGCAGTTCTTC
few	TRBV3-1	TRBJ1-6	TRBD1	CASSRTGYNSPLHF	TGTGCCAGCAGCCGGACAGGCTATAATTCACCCCTCCACTTT
.	TRBV6-2/TRBV6-3	TRBJ1-5	TRBD1	CASSYPRTGSNQPQHF	TGTGCCAGCAGTTACCCTAGGACAGGAAGCAATCAGCCCCAGCATTTT
.	TRBV11-1	TRBJ2-2	TRBD1	CASSRDRRWAGELFF	TGTGCCAGCAGCCGGGACAGGAGGTGGGCCGGGGAGCTGTTTTTT
.	TRBV12-3/TRBV12-4	TRBJ1-2	.	CASSLARAGYTF	TGTGCCAGCAGTTTAGCCAGGGCCGGCTACACCTTC
.	TRBV28	TRBJ1-5	.	CASSWGGQPQHF	TGTGCCAGCAGTTGGGGGGGTCAGCCCCAGCATTTT
.	TRBV7-2	TRBJ1-6	.	CASSSLTDSPLHF	TGTGCCAGCAGCTCCCTGACCGATTCACCCCTCCACTTT
few	TRBV5-1	TRBJ2-2	.	CASKGAENTGELFF	TGCGCCAGTAAAGGTGCCGAGAACACCGGGGAGCTGTTTTTT
.	TRBV28	TRBJ2-3	.	CASSSPEGRVPITQYF	TGTGCCAGCAGTTCCCCGGAGGGCCGGGTCCCCATTACGCAGTATTTT
few	TRBV29-1	TRBJ2-1	.	CSALTGATGNEQFF	TGCAGCGCTCTGACTGGAGCTACGGGCAATGAGCAGTTCTTC
many	TRBV12-3/TRBV12-4	TRBJ2-4	TRBD1	CASSWTGGMTKNIQYF	TGTGCCAGCAGCTGGACAGGGGGCATGACAAAAAACATTCAGTACTTC
few	TRBV6-2/TRBV6-3	TRBJ2-2	TRBD1	CASSYRTGTAGELFF	TGTGCCAGCAGTTACCGGACAGGGACGGCCGGGGAGCTGTTTTTT
.	TRBV12-3/TRBV12-4	TRBJ1-1	.	CASTPSLTEAFF	TGTGCCAGCACCCCTTCGTTGACTGAAGCTTTCTTT
.	TRBV7-9	TRBJ2-1	.	CASSASGAARNEQFF	TGTGCCAGCAGCGCTTCTGGGGCAGCACGAAATGAGCAGTTCTTC
.	TRBV29-1	TRBJ2-1	.	CSVEAQGALRYNEQFF	TGCAGCGTTGAGGCGCAGGGCGCCCTCCGTTACAATGAGCAGTTCTTC
.	TRBV2	TRBJ1-4	TRBD1	CASSGGQGYGKLFF	TGTGCCAGCAGTGGGGGACAGGGTTATGGAAAACTGTTTTTT
few	TRBV30	TRBJ1-2	.	CAWSISVGGGYTF	TGTGCCTGGAGTATTAGCGTAGGGGGTGGCTACACCTTC
.	TRBV5-1	TRBJ2-1	.	CASSPTSESSYNEQFF	TGCGCCAGCAGCCCAACCTCCGAGAGCTCCTACAATGAGCAGTTCTTC
.	TRBV4-3	TRBJ1-4	.	CASSRVRGHLNEKLFF	TGCGCCAGCAGCCGCGTAAGAGGGCACCTCAATGAAAAACTGTTTTTT
.	TRBV28	TRBJ2-1	.	CASSLSPSSYNEQFF	TGTGCCAGCAGTCTTAGCCCTAGCTCTTACAATGAGCAGTTCTTC
few	TRBV5-5	TRBJ2-7	TRBD1	CASSLVRTGDEQYF	TGTGCCAGCAGCTTGGTACGGACAGGGGACGAGCAGTACTTC
few	TRBV3-1	TRBJ2-7	TRBD1	CASSHRDRGSHEQYF	TGTGCCAGCAGCCACCGGGACAGGGGGTCGCACGAGCAGTACTTC
.	TRBV6-2/TRBV6-3	TRBJ2-1	TRBD2	CASRGLVSNEQFF	TGTGCCAGCAGAGGACTAGTCTCCAATGAGCAGTTCTTC
few	TRBV20-1	TRBJ2-1	.	CSATRKGNEQFF	TGCAGTGCTACTCGAAAGGGGAATGAGCAGTTCTTC
.	TRBV7-9	TRBJ2-2	TRBD2	CASSTRLANTGELFF	TGTGCCAGCAGCACGCGACTAGCCAACACCGGGGAGCTGTTTTTT
many	TRBV29-1	TRBJ2-1	TRBD1	CSVAGGTGGRNEQFF	TGCAGCGTGGCAGGGGGGACAGGGGGCCGCAATGAGCAGTTCTTC
.	TRBV6-5	TRBJ2-3	TRBD2	CASSSTSVTTDTQYF	TGTGCCAGCAGTTCGACTAGCGTTACCACAGATACGCAGTATTTT
few	TRBV15	TRBJ1-5	.	CATSRDPNNQPQHF	TGTGCCACCAGCAGAGATCCCAACAATCAGCCCCAGCATTTT
many	TRBV7-2	TRBJ1-6	TRBD1	CASSLAGTGDNSPLHF	TGTGCCAGCAGCTTAGCCGGGACAGGGGATAATTCACCCCTCCACTTT
.	TRBV5-1	TRBJ2-3	TRBD1	CASSSTGADTQYF	TGCGCCAGCAGCTCTACAGGGGCAGATACGCAGTATTTT
.	TRBV30	TRBJ2-1	TRBD1	CAWIKDRGLSSYNEQFF	TGTGCCTGGATAAAGGACAGGGGGCTTAGCTCCTACAATGAGCAGTTCTTC
few	TRBV5-1	TRBJ2-3	.	CASSFTSSTDTQYF	TGCGCCAGCAGCTTTACTAGCAGCACAGATACGCAGTATTTT
.	TRBV3-1	TRBJ2-2	.	CASSQVEGTYLDAGELFF	TGTGCCAGCAGCCAAGTGGAGGGCACCTATCTGGACGCCGGGGAGCTGTTTTTT